This TCR beta chain derives from a study of blood T cell repertoires in COVID-19. On the study more broadly: Sites across the United States, Italy and Spain contributed samples from acute and convalescent COVID-19. PBMCs, B-cell-depleted T cells, or T cells provided the cDNA or gDNA that made up the material.

The ends lost 2 bases at V and 1 base at J; junction bases unmatched: 10. The CDR3 spans 18 residues. Germline CDR1 is SGHTA and CDR2 is FQGTGA. In the authors' workflow: Nucleated cell counts were estimated from reference gene primer amplification. Only in-frame clones appear in the TCRdb table, and some are missing; sequencing was by immunoSEQ multiplex PCR. That table is the source of V, J and clone size, and D and trimming were worked out from the DNA. The repertoire holds about 260,000 clones, with 88% as singletons. The rearrangement joins TRBV7-3 to TRBJ1-5; 8 bases line up with TRBD1. The specimen was peripheral blood. The TCR sequence derives from a man aged 55 to 70 who had recovered from COVID-19. CDR3 amino acids: CASSLYPSDRASNQPQHF. CDR3 nucleotides: TGTGCCAGCAGCTTATACCCCTCGGACAGGGCCAGCAATCAGCCCCAGCATTTT.